Listed here are 2 T cell receptor beta chains from one sample, sequenced in a study of immune evolution from preneoplasia to lung adenocarcinoma. Data came from immunoSEQ multiplex PCR; TCRdb stores just in-frame clones and leaves some out. Here the sample spans 9,000 to 10,000 clones, more than 70% being singletons. The sample comprised FFPE invasive lung adenocarcinoma tissue. The origin of the receptors is a person aged 70 to 79 with invasive lung adenocarcinoma. Some clones in this sample may be carry-over from other donors' samples.

This chain uses TRBV18 with TRBJ1-2; D call uncertain. CDR3 size: 14 residues. CDR1 and CDR2 from the germline V gene are KGHSH and LQKENI. Trimming removed 2 bases at V and 8 bases at J, with 15 bases between. As DNA, the CDR3 is TGTGCCAGCTCACCATCCGCAGGAGTCGGAGGCTACACCTTC. It translates to CASSPSAGVGGYTF.

The V and J genes are TRBV7-2 and TRBJ2-2, with TRBD2 matching over 9 bases. V lost 5 bases and J lost 7; bases outside the gene matches: 11. Germline values: CDR1 SGHTA, CDR2 FQGNSA. The CDR3 extends over 16 amino acids. In DNA, the CDR3 is TGTGCCAGCAGCCCATGGGTTAGCGGGAGAGTCGGGGAGCTGTTTTTT. It encodes CASSPWVSGRVGELFF.